Below, one T cell receptor (beta chain) is given with its context. The antigen remains unidentified. These data are taken from a study of CD8+ T cells in alopecia areata. Germline CDR1 and CDR2: MNHNY and SVGAGI (reference sequence). The CDR3 is made up of 15 amino acids. V lost 2 bases to trimming and J lost 1 base, with 10 bases between them. RNA was extracted and reverse transcribed into cDNA as the sequencing template. Profiling relied on immunoSEQ multiplex PCR, and the TCRdb table lists in-frame clones only, not all of them. The table shows some 120,000 clones, with over 50% occurring only once. Study-wide results and limits: Clonality was higher in lesional than normal scalp, especially in alopecia totalis/universalis.

The TCR was taken from a human donor with alopecia areata. The chain employs TRBV6-6 and TRBJ2-3; D call uncertain. The sample in question was CD4+ T cells sorted from blood, obtained at week 0. The CDR3 DNA follows: TGTGCCAGCAGTTACCAGTCATCAGGCACAGATACGCAGTATTTT. Translating gives CASSYQSSGTDTQYF.